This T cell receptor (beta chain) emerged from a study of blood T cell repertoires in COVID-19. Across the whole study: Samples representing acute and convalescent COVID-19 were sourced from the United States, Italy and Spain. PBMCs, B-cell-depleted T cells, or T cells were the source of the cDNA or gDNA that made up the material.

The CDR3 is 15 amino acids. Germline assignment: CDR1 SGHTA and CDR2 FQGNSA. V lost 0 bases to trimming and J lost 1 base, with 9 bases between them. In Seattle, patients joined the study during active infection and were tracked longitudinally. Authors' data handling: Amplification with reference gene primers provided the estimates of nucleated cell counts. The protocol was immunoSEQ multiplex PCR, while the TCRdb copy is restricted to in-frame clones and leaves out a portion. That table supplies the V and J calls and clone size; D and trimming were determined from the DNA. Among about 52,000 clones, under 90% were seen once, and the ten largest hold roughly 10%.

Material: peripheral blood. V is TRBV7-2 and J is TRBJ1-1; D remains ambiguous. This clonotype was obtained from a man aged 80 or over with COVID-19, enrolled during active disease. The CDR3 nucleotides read TGTGCCAGCAGCTTAGCGACTTCCACGAACACTGAAGCTTTCTTT. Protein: CASSLATSTNTEAFF.